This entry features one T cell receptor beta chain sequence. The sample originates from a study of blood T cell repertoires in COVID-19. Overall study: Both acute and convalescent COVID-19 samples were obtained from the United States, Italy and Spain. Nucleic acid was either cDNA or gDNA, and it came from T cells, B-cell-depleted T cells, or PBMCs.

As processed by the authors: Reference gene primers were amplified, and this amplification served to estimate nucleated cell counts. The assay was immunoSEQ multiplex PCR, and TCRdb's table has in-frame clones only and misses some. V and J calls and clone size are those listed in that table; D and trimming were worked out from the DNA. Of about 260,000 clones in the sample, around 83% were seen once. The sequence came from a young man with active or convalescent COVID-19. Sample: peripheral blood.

The chain's CDR3 is CASSPLNRVGIYEQYF. The CDR3 DNA follows: TGTGCCAGCAGCCCCCTGAACCGTGTCGGGATCTACGAGCAGTACTTC. This chain joins TRBV11-2 and TRBJ2-7; possible D gene TRBD2, 5 bases. The CDR3 consists of 16 residues. V dropped 5 bases and J dropped 3 bases, with 20 bases sitting between them. Per the germline V gene, CDR1 is SGHAT and CDR2 is FQNNGV.